This entry lists 21 T cell receptor beta chains sequenced from one sample in a study of beta chain features in type 1 diabetes. Investigators reverse transcribed all isolated RNA, so they sequenced expressed TCRB transcripts. The assay was immunoSEQ multiplex PCR, and TCRdb's table has in-frame clones only and misses some. The sample consists of under 450,000 clones, approximately 15% of them appearing once. What was sequenced was naive CD4+ T cells from blood. The source of these receptors is a man aged 25 to 40 in good health.

The CDR3 is CASQLGWSYEQYF. CDR3 nucleotides: TGTGCCAGTCAATTAGGGTGGTCCTACGAGCAGTACTTC. The rearrangement links TRBV7-2 to TRBJ2-7; D remains ambiguous. Germline CDR1 and CDR2: SGHTA and FQGNSA. V dropped 9 bases and J dropped 1 base, with 13 bases sitting between them. The CDR3 runs 13 residues.

V and J are TRBV5-4 and TRBJ2-1, with D possibly being TRBD2 (5 bases). Trimming removed 2 bases at V and 4 bases at J, with 10 bases between. Germline V gene sequence: CDR1 SGHNT, CDR2 YYREEE (reference sequence). This CDR3 contains 14 residues. The CDR3 reads CASSLGRDYNEQFF. The CDR3, as DNA: TGTGCCAGCAGCTTAGGACGGGATTACAATGAGCAGTTCTTC. The full variable domain, completed using reference TRBV5-4 and TRBJ2-1, is ETGVTQSPTHLIKTRGQQVTLRCSSQSGHNTVSWYQQALGQGPQFIFQYYREEENGRGNFPPRFSGLQFPNYSSELNVNALELDDSALYLCASSLGRDYNEQFFGPGTRLTVL.

V is TRBV2 and J is TRBJ2-6; no firm D call. The germline gives CDR1 SNHLY, CDR2 FYNNEI. This CDR3 is 14 amino acids long. The ends were cut back, 7 bases at V and 2 bases at J, with 9 bases in the middle. CDR3 nucleotide sequence: TGTGCCAGCATGGGAACAACTGGGGCCAACGTCCTGACTTTC. It codes for CASMGTTGANVLTF.

The rearrangement links TRBV13 to TRBJ2-1; D remains unclear. The CDR3 totals 12 residues. Germline V lookup: CDR1 PRHDT, CDR2 FYEKMQ (reference sequence). Trimming pared 3 bases from V and 6 bases from J, leaving 6 bases between. CDR3 protein: CASSLSVNEQFF. CDR3 nucleotide sequence: TGTGCCAGCAGCTTGTCCGTCAATGAGCAGTTCTTC. The whole variable domain, filled in from reference TRBV13 and TRBJ2-1, reads AAGVIQSPRHLIKEKRETATLKCYPIPRHDTVYWYQQGPGQDPQFLISFYEKMQSDKGSIPDRFSAQQFSDYHSELNMSSLELGDSALYFCASSLSVNEQFFGPGTRLTVL.

This clone was recorded a few times. V is TRBV7-2 and J is TRBJ1-2; 7 bases align to TRBD1. J lost 8 bases, V lost 4 bases, and 7 bases had no gene match. From germline, CDR1 is SGHTA and CDR2 FQGNSA. The CDR3 spans 13 residues. The CDR3 nucleotides are TGTGCCAGCAGCTCGACCCGGACAGGCGGCTACACCTTC. It is translated as CASSSTRTGGYTF.

CDR3 sequence reads: CASSRTSGLYNEQFF. The CDR3 DNA sequence: TGTGCCAGCAGCAGGACTAGCGGTCTCTACAATGAGCAGTTCTTC. The V and J genes are TRBV7-3 and TRBJ2-1, with 10 bases lining up with TRBD2. Germline CDR1 reads SGHTA; CDR2 reads FQGTGA. The CDR3 covers 15 residues. V was clipped by 5 bases and J by 3 bases; unmatched bases: 4.

The genes are TRBV30 and TRBJ1-1, with D perhaps matching TRBD1 (5 bases). Germline V gene sequence: CDR1 GTSNPN, CDR2 SVGIG (reference sequence). Trimming removed 0 bases at V and 0 bases at J, with 14 bases between. This CDR3 is built from 16 residues. The CDR3 here is CAWSVLQGIMNTEAFF. In DNA form, the CDR3 reads TGTGCCTGGAGTGTACTTCAGGGAATCATGAACACTGAAGCTTTCTTT.

Ten or more counts support this clone. This chain joins TRBV13 and TRBJ2-7, with D unresolved. In germline, CDR1 is PRHDT, CDR2 FYEKMQ (reference sequence). Trimming shortened V by 2 bases and J by 3 bases, and 5 bases separated the two germline ends. The CDR3 length is 12 residues. DNA for the CDR3: TGTGCCAGCAGCTTACGCCTCTACGAGCAGTACTTC. Translated, it gives CASSLRLYEQYF.

This chain uses TRBV7-9 with TRBJ2-1; D unresolved. Germline CDR1 reads SEHNR; CDR2 reads FQNEAQ (reference sequence). The CDR3 extends over 12 amino acids. Deletions cut 5 bases from V and 11 bases from J, with 13 bases between. Written as DNA, the CDR3 is TGTGCCAGCAGCACGGCCACAAGCCAGCAGTTCTTC. This codes for CASSTATSQQFF.

This clone was found a few times. V and J are TRBV30 and TRBJ1-3; D ambiguous. This CDR3 contains 14 residues. CDR1 and CDR2 from the germline V gene are GTSNPN and SVGIG (reference sequence). V dropped 2 bases and J dropped 6 bases, with 14 bases sitting between them. CDR3 bases: TGTGCCTGGAGTACGGAGGAAAGGGAAAACACCATATATTTT. Translating gives CAWSTEERENTIYF.

This clone was counted between two and nine times. This sequence joins TRBV10-3 and TRBJ1-3, with D possibly matching TRBD1 (6 bases). The CDR3 is 13 residues long. Germline CDR1 and CDR2: ENHRY and SYGVKD. The V end lost 10 bases, the J end lost 2 bases, and 12 bases lay between the germline ends. The CDR3 protein is CATVRGTGNTIYF. DNA of the CDR3: TGTGCCACGGTCAGGGGTACTGGAAACACCATATATTTT.

This clone was seen just once. V and J are TRBV9 and TRBJ2-2; 12 bases line up with TRBD2. Germline V gene sequence: CDR1 SGDLS, CDR2 YYNGEE. With 4 bases clipped from V and 4 bases from J, the junction kept 11 bases outside the gene matches. This CDR3 has 18 residues. CDR3 nucleotide sequence: TGTGCCAGCAGCCCGCGGACTAGCGGGATCGATGGCACCGGGGAGCTGTTTTTT. This translates into CASSPRTSGIDGTGELFF.

In this sample, this clone turned up many times. In the same sample, other DNA sequences code for this CDR3. The chain carries TRBV30 and TRBJ2-1; D perhaps matches TRBD2 (5 bases). The V and J ends lost 2 bases and 0 bases respectively, with 8 bases between them. The CDR3 contains 14 residues. The germline V gene encodes CDR1 GTSNPN and CDR2 SVGIG (reference sequence). The CDR3 nucleotides are TGTGCCTGGAGTTCGGGGAGCTCCTACAATGAGCAGTTCTTC. Translated: CAWSSGSSYNEQFF.

This clone came up many times. The rearrangement uses TRBV7-9 and TRBJ2-3; D not certain. CDR3 length equals 16 residues. Trimming pared 2 bases from V and 0 bases from J, leaving 12 bases between. Germline CDR1 is SEHNR and CDR2 is FQNEAQ (reference sequence). The CDR3 sequence: CASSLTAATSTDTQYF. The CDR3 nucleotides are TGTGCCAGCAGCTTAACGGCTGCGACTAGCACAGATACGCAGTATTTT.

As concerns this clone: Other nucleotide sequences in the sample specify the same CDR3. V gene TRBV9 combines with J gene TRBJ2-5, with 8 positions matching TRBD1. V lost 5 bases to trimming and J lost 4 bases; unmatched junction nucleotides: 7. The germline V gene encodes CDR1 SGDLS and CDR2 YYNGEE. The CDR3 is 14 residues long. The DNA for the CDR3 is TGTGCCAGCAGTCGAGACAGGGGTCGAGAGACCCAGTACTTC. Translated: CASSRDRGRETQYF.

There are a few counts of this clone. This sequence joins TRBV18 and TRBJ2-5; 7 bases are a match to TRBD2. Unmatched junction bases numbered 8, after V lost 6 bases and J lost 4 bases. This CDR3 has 14 amino acids. Germline CDR1 is KGHSH and CDR2 is LQKENI. This CDR3 is CASSAGLNRETQYF. In DNA form, the CDR3 reads TGTGCCAGCTCGGCGGGACTAAACAGAGAGACCCAGTACTTC.

This chain links TRBV15 with TRBJ2-1; 7 bases are a match to TRBD1. The V and J ends lost 6 bases and 2 bases, in that order; junction bases with no gene match: 7. This CDR3 is 15 amino acids long. The germline V gene has CDR1 LNHNV and CDR2 YYDKDF (reference sequence). The CDR3, as DNA: TGTGCCACCAGTCAACGACAGGGAGCCTACAATGAGCAGTTCTTC. Amino acids: CATSQRQGAYNEQFF.

V gene TRBV30 combines with J gene TRBJ1-2; 7 positions agree with TRBD1. CDR3 size: 14 residues. V lost 2 bases to trimming and J lost 7 bases; unmatched junction nucleotides: 10. Germline CDR1 is GTSNPN and CDR2 is SVGIG (reference sequence). This chain's CDR3 is CAWSIRQGISGYTF. The CDR3 region has the DNA TGTGCCTGGAGTATACGACAGGGAATCTCTGGCTACACCTTC.

The J gene is TRBJ1-5, the V gene TRBV6-6; D call uncertain. Trimming shortened V by 6 bases and J by 5 bases, and 20 bases separated the two germline ends. Germline CDR1 and CDR2: MNHNY and SVGAGI (reference sequence). CDR3 length: 16 amino acids. For the CDR3, the DNA is TGTGCCAGCAGCCAGCAGGTCGGTGGGGAATATCAGCCCCAGCATTTT. Translation: CASSQQVGGEYQPQHF.

This clone has only a few counts. This chain uses TRBV7-6 with TRBJ2-6; D unclear. The CDR3 runs to 16 residues. V was pared by 3 bases and J by 0 bases, with 9 bases between. Germline CDR1 reads SGHVS; CDR2 reads FNYEAQ. CDR3 sequence (DNA): TGTGCCAGCAGCTTCCAACAGTTCTCTGGGGCCAACGTCCTGACTTTC. Amino acids: CASSFQQFSGANVLTF.

In this sample, this clone turned up a few times. V and J are TRBV29-1 and TRBJ2-3; TRBD1 or TRBD2 may be the D gene (5 bases each). Germline V gene lookup returns CDR1 SQVTM and CDR2 ANQGSEA. This CDR3 has 14 amino acids. V lost 6 bases and J 5 bases, leaving 18 bases between the germline ends. The DNA of the CDR3 is TGCAGCGTAGCCCAAAGAGGGGCGGAAGATACGCAGTATTTT. It is translated as CSVAQRGAEDTQYF.